This is a list of T cell receptor beta chains from one sample in a study of blood T cell repertoires in COVID-19. Libraries were prepared by immunoSEQ multiplex PCR; TCRdb keeps only in-frame clonotypes and omits some of them. This table holds tens of thousands of clones, around four fifths found once. Sequenced material: peripheral blood. These receptors came from a human donor in a cohort sampled during active COVID-19. The CDR3 runs from the conserved cysteine through the conserved F or W. D genes are given only for firm matches. Only some rows state a clone size, as once, few, many or a class for expanded clones.

TRBJ1-3,.,.,TRBV11-2,CASSLYRGISGNTIYF,TGTGCCAGCAGCTTATATCGGGGGATCTCTGGAAACACCATATATTTT
TRBJ2-6,.,.,TRBV28,CVVARSGANVLTF,TGTGTCGTCGCACGGTCTGGGGCCAACGTCCTGACTTTC
TRBJ2-7,.,.,TRBV27,CASSLRTPSYEQYF,TGTGCCAGCAGTTTACGAACACCCTCCTACGAGCAGTACTTC
TRBJ1-2,.,.,TRBV7-2,CASSLAGQHYGYTF,TGTGCCAGCAGCTTAGCGGGGCAGCACTATGGCTACACCTTC
TRBJ2-7,.,TRBD2,TRBV5-1,CASSLGPGLGVGEQYF,TGCGCCAGCAGCTTGGGGCCGGGACTAGGCGTGGGCGAGCAGTACTTC
TRBJ2-7,few,TRBD1,TRBV28,CASSYDRVRTYEQYF,TGTGCCAGCAGCTATGACAGGGTTAGGACCTACGAGCAGTACTTC
TRBJ1-1,.,TRBD1,TRBV25-1,CASSKQGATEAFF,TGTGCCAGCAGTAAACAGGGGGCTACTGAAGCTTTCTTT
TRBJ2-1,.,TRBD1,TRBV11-2,CASSARTGADEQFF,TGTGCCAGCAGCGCCCGGACAGGGGCCGATGAGCAGTTCTTC
TRBJ2-1,.,.,TRBV3-1/TRBV3-2,CASSQIAGTLSYNEQFF,TGTGCCAGCAGCCAAATAGCCGGGACACTCTCCTACAATGAGCAGTTCTTC
TRBJ1-2,.,.,TRBV7-2,CASSPWTANYGYTF,TGTGCCAGCAGCCCCTGGACAGCTAACTATGGCTACACCTTC
TRBJ2-6,.,.,TRBV19,CASSIDRRAAGWANVLTF,TGTGCCAGTAGTATAGATCGCAGGGCGGCGGGGTGGGCCAACGTCCTGACTTTC
TRBJ1-5,.,TRBD1,TRBV28,CASSSPGTGGIGTQHF,TGTGCCAGCAGCTCTCCCGGGACAGGGGGCATCGGGACCCAGCATTTT
TRBJ2-1,once,TRBD2,TRBV4-1,CASSQAGTSVYNEQFF,TGCGCCAGCAGCCAGGCCGGGACTAGCGTCTACAATGAGCAGTTCTTC
TRBJ2-1,few,TRBD2,TRBV7-8,CASSRTSGRAGEQFF,TGTGCCAGCAGCCGGACTAGCGGGAGGGCGGGTGAGCAGTTCTTC
TRBJ2-2,.,TRBD2,TRBV3-1/TRBV3-2,CASRPRGGGGELFF,TGTGCCAGCCGACCTCGGGGCGGGGGCGGGGAGCTGTTTTTT
TRBJ2-2,.,TRBD1,TRBV9,CASAIPGQGPGELFF,TGTGCCAGCGCGATACCGGGACAGGGCCCCGGGGAGCTGTTTTTT
TRBJ1-2,few,.,TRBV28,CAIARGGGYTF,TGTGCCATAGCTCGGGGTGGGGGCTACACCTTC
TRBJ1-6,few,TRBD1,TRBV30,CAWSTGEYSPLHF,TGTGCCTGGAGCACAGGGGAATACTCACCCCTCCACTTT
TRBJ1-2,.,TRBD1,TRBV30,CAWSEVLDRTRTF,TGTGCCTGGAGTGAAGTATTGGACAGGACGAGGACCTTC
TRBJ2-2,.,.,TRBV24-1,CATSDRGPSPRTGELFF,TGTGCCACCAGTGATCGAGGGCCAAGCCCGCGCACCGGGGAGCTGTTTTTT
TRBJ2-1,.,TRBD1,TRBV11-2,CASSLRTSGGNEQFF,TGTGCCAGCAGCTTAAGGACCTCAGGGGGCAATGAGCAGTTCTTC
TRBJ2-7,.,TRBD2,TRBV5-3,CARSLGLAGPEQYF,TGTGCCAGAAGCTTGGGGCTAGCGGGGCCCGAGCAGTACTTC
TRBJ1-2,.,.,TRBV7-3,CASSLTKDSTYGYTF,TGTGCCAGCAGCTTGACTAAGGACAGTACTTATGGCTACACCTTC
TRBJ1-1,.,TRBD1,TRBV30,CAWSSRAGGNTEAFF,TGTGCCTGGAGTTCCCGGGCAGGGGGGAACACTGAAGCTTTCTTT
TRBJ1-1,.,.,TRBV2,CASSEGDGRKNFF,TGTGCCAGCAGTGAAGGGGACGGGAGAAAAAATTTCTTT
TRBJ2-7,.,TRBD1,TRBV2,CASSRDRVYEQYF,TGTGCCAGCAGTCGGGACAGGGTGTACGAGCAGTACTTC
TRBJ2-1,.,.,TRBV7-3,CASSLLQRGGEQFF,TGTGCCAGCAGCTTACTGCAAAGGGGGGGTGAGCAGTTCTTC
TRBJ2-3,.,TRBD2,TRBV25-1,CASSKTSGGTDTQYF,TGTGCCAGCAGTAAGACTAGCGGGGGCACAGATACGCAGTATTTT
TRBJ2-5,.,TRBD2,TRBV7-8,CASSLLAGGWETQYF,TGTGCCAGCAGCTTGTTGGCGGGAGGGTGGGAGACCCAGTACTTC
TRBJ1-2,.,TRBD1,TRBV27,CASSFFGQGGYTF,TGTGCCAGCAGTTTCTTCGGACAGGGTGGCTACACCTTC
TRBJ1-2,.,TRBD1,TRBV5-1,CASSESGQGPLGYTF,TGCGCCAGCAGCGAGTCAGGACAGGGTCCACTTGGCTACACCTTC
TRBJ1-1,.,.,TRBV3-1/TRBV3-2,CASSPQWREGPNTEAFF,TGTGCCAGCAGCCCGCAGTGGAGGGAGGGACCGAACACTGAAGCTTTCTTT
TRBJ2-1,.,TRBD2,TRBV5-4,CASSALTSGGRNEQFF,TGTGCCAGCAGCGCCCTAACTAGCGGGGGTAGAAATGAGCAGTTCTTC
TRBJ2-5,few,.,TRBV3-1/TRBV3-2,CASSPSREETQYF,TGTGCCAGCAGCCCCTCTCGAGAAGAGACCCAGTACTTC
TRBJ2-1,.,TRBD1,TRBV28,CASSSNLIRGRVAEQFF,TGTGCCAGCAGTTCCAACCTCATCAGGGGGAGAGTTGCGGAGCAGTTCTTC
TRBJ2-7,.,.,TRBV7-2,CASSLASTGLSYEQYF,TGTGCCAGCAGCTTAGCGTCTACGGGTCTCTCCTACGAGCAGTACTTC
TRBJ2-2,.,TRBD2,TRBV5-4,CASSPTSGSAGELFF,TGTGCCAGCAGCCCAACTAGCGGGAGCGCCGGGGAGCTGTTTTTT
TRBJ1-1,.,TRBD1,TRBV6-2/TRBV6-3,CASSSQGEQDTEAFF,TGTGCCAGCAGTTCTCAGGGGGAGCAGGACACTGAAGCTTTCTTT
TRBJ2-2,.,TRBD1,TRBV29-1,CSGRGTGFTGELFF,TGCAGCGGACGGGGGACAGGGTTCACCGGGGAGCTGTTTTTT
TRBJ2-7,.,TRBD1,TRBV18,CASSQGQVPTYEQYF,TGTGCCAGCTCACAGGGACAGGTGCCGACCTACGAGCAGTACTTC
TRBJ1-2,.,.,TRBV11-2,CASSPGTANYGYTF,TGTGCCAGCAGCCCAGGGACTGCCAATTATGGCTACACCTTC
TRBJ1-1,.,TRBD1,TRBV10-3,CAVLGQGGTEAFF,TGTGCCGTCCTCGGACAGGGGGGCACTGAAGCTTTCTTT
TRBJ1-5,.,.,TRBV12-2,CASRPKGSRDCNQPQHF,TGTGCAAGTCGCCCAAAAGGATCCAGGGATTGCAATCAGCCCCAGCATTTT
TRBJ1-5,.,.,TRBV3-1/TRBV3-2,CASSQNRVLQPQHF,TGTGCCAGCAGCCAGAACAGGGTTCTCCAGCCCCAGCATTTT
TRBJ1-3,once,TRBD1,TRBV6-5,CASSYSRDRVNTIYF,TGTGCCAGCAGTTACTCGAGGGACAGGGTTAACACCATATATTTT
TRBJ1-2,once,TRBD1,TRBV4-2,CASSQVFRQGDGYGYTF,TGTGCCAGCAGCCAAGTTTTTCGACAGGGGGACGGTTATGGCTACACCTTC
TRBJ2-3,.,TRBD1,TRBV11-1,CASSRRQGGTDTQYF,TGTGCCAGCAGCCGTAGACAGGGAGGCACAGATACGCAGTATTTT
TRBJ1-2,.,.,TRBV5-4,CASSSGSGLNYGYTF,TGTGCCAGCAGCTCAGGTTCAGGGCTAAACTATGGCTACACCTTC
TRBJ1-1,.,.,TRBV7-9,CASSLGQGITFF,TGTGCCAGCAGCTTAGGTCAGGGTATAACTTTCTTT